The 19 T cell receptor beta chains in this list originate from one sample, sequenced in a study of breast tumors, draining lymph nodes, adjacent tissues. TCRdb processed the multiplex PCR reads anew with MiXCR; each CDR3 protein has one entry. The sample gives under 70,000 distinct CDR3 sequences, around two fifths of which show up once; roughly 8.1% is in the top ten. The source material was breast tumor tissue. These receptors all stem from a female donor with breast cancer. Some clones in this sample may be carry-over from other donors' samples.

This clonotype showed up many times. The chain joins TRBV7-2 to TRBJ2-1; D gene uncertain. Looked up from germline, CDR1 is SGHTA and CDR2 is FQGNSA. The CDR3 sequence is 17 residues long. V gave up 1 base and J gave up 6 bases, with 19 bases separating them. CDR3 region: CASSLDPVRQALNEQFF. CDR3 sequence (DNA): TGTGCCAGCAGCTTAGATCCCGTCCGCCAAGCGCTCAATGAGCAGTTCTTC. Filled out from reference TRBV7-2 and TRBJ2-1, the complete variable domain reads GAGVSQSPSNKVTEKGKDVELRCDPISGHTALYWYRQSLGQGLEFLIYFQGNSAPDKSGLPSDRFSAERTGGSVSTLTIQRTQQEDSAVYLCASSLDPVRQALNEQFFGPGTRLTVL.

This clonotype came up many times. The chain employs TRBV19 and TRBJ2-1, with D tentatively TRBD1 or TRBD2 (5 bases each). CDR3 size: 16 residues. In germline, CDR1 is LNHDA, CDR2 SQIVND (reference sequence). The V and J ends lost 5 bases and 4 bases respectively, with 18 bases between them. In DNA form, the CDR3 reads TGTGCCAGTAGTCATCCCCGGGACCGAGATTACAATGAGCAGTTCTTC. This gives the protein CASSHPRDRDYNEQFF.

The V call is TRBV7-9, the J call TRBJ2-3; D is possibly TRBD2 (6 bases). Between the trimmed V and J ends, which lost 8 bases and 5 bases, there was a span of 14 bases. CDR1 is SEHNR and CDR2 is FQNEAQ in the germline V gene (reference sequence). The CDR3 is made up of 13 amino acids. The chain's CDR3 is CASAYGGEDTQYF. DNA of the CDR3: TGTGCCAGCGCTTACGGGGGTGAAGATACGCAGTATTTT.

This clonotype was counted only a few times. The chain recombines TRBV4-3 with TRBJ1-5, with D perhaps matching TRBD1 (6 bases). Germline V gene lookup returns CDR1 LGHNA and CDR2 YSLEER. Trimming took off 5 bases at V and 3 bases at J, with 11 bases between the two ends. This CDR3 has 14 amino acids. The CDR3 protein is CASSYRATNQPQHF. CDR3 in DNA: TGCGCCAGCAGCTACAGGGCGACCAATCAGCCCCAGCATTTT.

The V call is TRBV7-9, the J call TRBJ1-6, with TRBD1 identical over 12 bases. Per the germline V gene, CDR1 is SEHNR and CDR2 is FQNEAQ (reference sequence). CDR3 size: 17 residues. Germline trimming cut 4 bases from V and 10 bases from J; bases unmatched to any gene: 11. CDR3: CASSSLDGTGGRSPLHF. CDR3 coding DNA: TGTGCCAGCAGCTCCCTGGACGGGACAGGGGGCCGATCACCCCTCCACTTT.

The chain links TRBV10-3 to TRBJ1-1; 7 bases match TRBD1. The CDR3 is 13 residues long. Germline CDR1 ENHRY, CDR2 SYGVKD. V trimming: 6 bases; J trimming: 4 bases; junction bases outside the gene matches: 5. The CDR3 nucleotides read TGTGCCATCAGACAGGGGTACGGCACTGAAGCTTTCTTT. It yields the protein CAIRQGYGTEAFF.

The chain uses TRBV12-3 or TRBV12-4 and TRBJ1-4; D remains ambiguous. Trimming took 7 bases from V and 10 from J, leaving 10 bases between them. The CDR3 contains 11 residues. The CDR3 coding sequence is TGTGCCAGCAAACTCTATGGAAAACTGTTTTTT. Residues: CASKLYGKLFF.

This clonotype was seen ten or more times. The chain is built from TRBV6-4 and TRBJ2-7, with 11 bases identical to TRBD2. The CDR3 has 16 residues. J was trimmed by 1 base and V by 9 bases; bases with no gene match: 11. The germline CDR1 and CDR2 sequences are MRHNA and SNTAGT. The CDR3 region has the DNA TGTGCCAGACCCCGGGACGGGACTAGCGGTTCCTACGAGCAGTACTTC. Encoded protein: CARPRDGTSGSYEQYF.

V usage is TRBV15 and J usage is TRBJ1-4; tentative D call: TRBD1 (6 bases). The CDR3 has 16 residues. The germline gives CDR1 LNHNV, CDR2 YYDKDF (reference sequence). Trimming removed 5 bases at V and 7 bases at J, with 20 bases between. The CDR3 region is CATSGIAGTRSEKLFF. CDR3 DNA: TGTGCCACCAGCGGGATTGCCGGGACAAGGAGTGAAAAACTGTTTTTT.

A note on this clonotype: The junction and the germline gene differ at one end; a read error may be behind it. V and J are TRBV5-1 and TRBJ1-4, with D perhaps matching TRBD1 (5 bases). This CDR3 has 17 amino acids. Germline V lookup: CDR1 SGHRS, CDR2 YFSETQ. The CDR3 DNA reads TGTGCCAGCACCGAAGACCCAGGAGGGACCGGGGGTGAAAAACTGTTTTTT. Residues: CASTEDPGGTGGEKLFF.

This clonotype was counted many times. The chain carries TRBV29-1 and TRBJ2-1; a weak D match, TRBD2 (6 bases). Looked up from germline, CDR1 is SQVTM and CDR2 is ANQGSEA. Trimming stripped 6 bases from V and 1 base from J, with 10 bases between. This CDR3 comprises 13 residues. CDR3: CSVQSGSYNEQFF. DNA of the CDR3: TGCAGCGTACAAAGCGGGTCCTACAATGAGCAGTTCTTC.

This CDR3 is CSVAKPPGNYGYTF. As DNA, the CDR3 is TGCAGCGTTGCTAAACCACCAGGAAACTATGGCTACACCTTC. This rearrangement joins TRBV29-1 to TRBJ1-2; D remains unclear. Germline CDR1 SQVTM, CDR2 ANQGSEA. Trimming removed 4 bases from V and 2 bases from J, with 14 bases in between. The length of the CDR3 is 14 residues. The variable domain in full, with the rest retrieved from reference TRBV29-1 and TRBJ1-2, is SAVISQKPSRDICQRGTSLTIQCQVDSQVTMMFWYRQQPGQSLTLIATANQGSEATYESGFVIDKFPISRPNLTFSTLTVSNMSPEDSSIYLCSVAKPPGNYGYTFGSGTRLTVV.

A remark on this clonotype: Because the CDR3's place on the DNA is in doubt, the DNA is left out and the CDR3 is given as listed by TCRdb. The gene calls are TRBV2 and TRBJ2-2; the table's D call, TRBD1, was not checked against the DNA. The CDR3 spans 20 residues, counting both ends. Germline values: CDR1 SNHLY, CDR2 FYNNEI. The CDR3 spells CASLPPSGSLYEQYFGELFF.

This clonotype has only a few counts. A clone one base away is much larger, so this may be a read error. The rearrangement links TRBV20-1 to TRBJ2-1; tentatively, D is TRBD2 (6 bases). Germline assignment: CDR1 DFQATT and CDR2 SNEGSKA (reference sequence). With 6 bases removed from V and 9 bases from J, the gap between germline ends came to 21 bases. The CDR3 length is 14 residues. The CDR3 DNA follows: TGCAGTGCCACAATCTGGGGGGTTGGGACTGAGCAGTTCTTC. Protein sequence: CSATIWGVGTEQFF.

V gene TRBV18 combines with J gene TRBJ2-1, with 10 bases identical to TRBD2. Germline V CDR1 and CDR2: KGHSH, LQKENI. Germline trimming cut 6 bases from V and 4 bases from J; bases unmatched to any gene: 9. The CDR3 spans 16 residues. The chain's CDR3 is CASSPSSGGQYNEQFF. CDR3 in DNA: TGTGCCAGCTCGCCGTCTAGCGGGGGCCAATACAATGAGCAGTTCTTC.

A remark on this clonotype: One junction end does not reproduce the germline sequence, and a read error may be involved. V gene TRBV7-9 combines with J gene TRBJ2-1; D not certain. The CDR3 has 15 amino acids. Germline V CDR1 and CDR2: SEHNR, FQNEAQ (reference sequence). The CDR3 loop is CASSLDGSPYNEQLF. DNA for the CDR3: TGTGCCAGCAGCCTGGACGGAAGCCCCTACAATGAGCAGCTCTTC.

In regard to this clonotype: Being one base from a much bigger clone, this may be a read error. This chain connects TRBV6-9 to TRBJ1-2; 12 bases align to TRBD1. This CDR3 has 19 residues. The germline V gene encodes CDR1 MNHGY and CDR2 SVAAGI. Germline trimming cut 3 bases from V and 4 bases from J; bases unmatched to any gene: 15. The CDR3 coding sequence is TGTGCCAGCAGTTACCCGGGGACAGGGGGCATTTTAAATAGCTATGGCTACACCTTC. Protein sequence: CASSYPGTGGILNSYGYTF.

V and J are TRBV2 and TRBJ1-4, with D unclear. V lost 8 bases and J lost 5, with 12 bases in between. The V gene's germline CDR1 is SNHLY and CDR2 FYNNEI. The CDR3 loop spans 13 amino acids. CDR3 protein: CASGAPRNEKLFF. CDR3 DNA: TGTGCCAGCGGTGCCCCACGCAATGAAAAACTGTTTTTT.

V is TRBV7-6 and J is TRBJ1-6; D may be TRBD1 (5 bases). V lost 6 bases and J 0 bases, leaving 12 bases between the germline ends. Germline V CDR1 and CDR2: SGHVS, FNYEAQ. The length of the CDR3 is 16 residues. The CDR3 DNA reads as TGTGCCAGCAGTATGGGGGTGAGCTCCTATAATTCACCCCTCCACTTT. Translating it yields CASSMGVSSYNSPLHF. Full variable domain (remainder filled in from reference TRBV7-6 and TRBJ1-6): GAGVSQSPRYKVTKRGQDVALRCDPISGHVSLYWYRQALGQGPEFLTYFNYEAQQDKSGLPNDRFSAERPEGSISTLTIQRTEQRDSAMYRCASSMGVSSYNSPLHFGNGTRLTVT.